This TCR beta chain emerged from a study of cytomegalovirus exposure and HLA in healthy donors. Study-wide results and limits: In a later analysis, a missense DCLRE1C variant was linked to TCR beta V- and J-gene trimming. The dataset shows that most TCR sequences were rare, while some public TCRs occurred in many donors. It was assumed in the presence/absence analyses that sequencing depth was roughly uniform across donors.

On this clone: Its cognate antigen is unknown.

The CDR3 spans 14 residues. J was trimmed by 0 bases and V by 6 bases; bases with no gene match: 2. CDR1 and CDR2 from the germline V gene are MRHNA and SNTAGT. Primers: 60 Vbeta forward and 13 Jbeta reverse. Authors' data handling: An analysis performed later counted 75 million to 80 million unique TCR beta chains (roughly 9.9 million of them shared). Generated by immunoSEQ multiplex PCR, the TCRdb table keeps only in-frame clones and is missing some. D and trimming were read from the DNA, whereas the V and J calls and clone size are those reported in that table. This table has tens of thousands of clones, 65% to 85% appearing once.

The chain combines TRBV6-4 with TRBJ1-2; 9 nucleotides align to TRBD1. The receptor's source is a woman in her 30s in good health and CMV-seronegative. The sample consisted of PBMCs. This CDR3 is CASSRTGANYGYTF. Here the CDR3 DNA reads TGTGCCAGCAGCCGGACAGGGGCTAACTATGGCTACACCTTC.